Sequencing of this TCR beta chain was carried out in a study of cytomegalovirus exposure and HLA in healthy donors. Study-level background: Earlier work reported around 110 million unique TCR beta sequences from about 179 million T cells.

Study-wide results and limits: Associated with HLA alleles at 0.05 false discovery rate in a later analysis were over 15,000 TCR beta sequences.

Unmatched junction bases numbered 11, after V lost 2 bases and J lost 6 bases. This CDR3 is 17 amino acids long. Germline CDR1 reads LNHDA; CDR2 reads SQIVND (reference sequence). The sample holds a few counts of this clone. What it binds is not known. Primers included in the PCR were 60 Vbeta and 13 Jbeta primers. Only in-frame clones appear in the TCRdb table, and some are missing; sequencing was by immunoSEQ multiplex PCR. Of 94,000 or so clones in the sample, just over 70% were seen once. The sequence was collected from a man aged 55 to 70 in good health and CMV-seronegative. The sequencing sample was made of PBMCs. The V gene is TRBV19, the J gene TRBJ2-4; 9 positions match TRBD1. The CDR3 nucleotides are TGTGCCAGTAGTATATTCTTCGGGGACAGGGCAGGAAACATTCAGTACTTC. This encodes CASSIFFGDRAGNIQYF.